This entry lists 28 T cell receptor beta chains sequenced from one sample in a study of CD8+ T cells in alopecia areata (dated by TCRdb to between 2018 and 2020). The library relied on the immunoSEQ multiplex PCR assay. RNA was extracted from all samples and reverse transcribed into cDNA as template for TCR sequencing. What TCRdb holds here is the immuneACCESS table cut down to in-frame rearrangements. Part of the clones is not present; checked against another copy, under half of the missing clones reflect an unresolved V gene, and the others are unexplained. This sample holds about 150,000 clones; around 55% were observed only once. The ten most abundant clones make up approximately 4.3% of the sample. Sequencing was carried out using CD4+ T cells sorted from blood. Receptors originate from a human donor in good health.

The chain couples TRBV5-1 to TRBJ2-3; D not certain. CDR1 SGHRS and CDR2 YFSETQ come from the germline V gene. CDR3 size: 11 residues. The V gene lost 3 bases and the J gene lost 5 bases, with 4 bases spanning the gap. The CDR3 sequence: CASSSGDTQYF. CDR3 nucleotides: TGCGCCAGCAGCTCTGGAGATACGCAGTATTTT.

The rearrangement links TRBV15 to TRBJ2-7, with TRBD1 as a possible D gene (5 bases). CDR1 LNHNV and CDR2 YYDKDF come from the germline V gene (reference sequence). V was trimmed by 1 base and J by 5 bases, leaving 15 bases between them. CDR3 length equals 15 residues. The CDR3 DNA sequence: TGTGCCACCAGCAGAGGAAGTGACAGTGGCGACGAGCAGTACTTC. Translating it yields CATSRGSDSGDEQYF.

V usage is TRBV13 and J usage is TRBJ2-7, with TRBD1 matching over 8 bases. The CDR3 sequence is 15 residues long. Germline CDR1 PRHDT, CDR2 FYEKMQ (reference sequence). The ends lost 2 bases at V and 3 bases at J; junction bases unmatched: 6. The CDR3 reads CASSLWTGLDYEQYF. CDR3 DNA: TGTGCCAGCAGCTTATGGACAGGGTTGGACTACGAGCAGTACTTC.

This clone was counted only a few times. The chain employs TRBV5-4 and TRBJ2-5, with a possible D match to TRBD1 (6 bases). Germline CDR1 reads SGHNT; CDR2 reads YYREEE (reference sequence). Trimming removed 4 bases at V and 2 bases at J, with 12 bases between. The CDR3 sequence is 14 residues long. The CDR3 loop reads CASSPGQKQETQYF. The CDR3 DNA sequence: TGTGCCAGCAGCCCCGGACAGAAACAAGAGACCCAGTACTTC.

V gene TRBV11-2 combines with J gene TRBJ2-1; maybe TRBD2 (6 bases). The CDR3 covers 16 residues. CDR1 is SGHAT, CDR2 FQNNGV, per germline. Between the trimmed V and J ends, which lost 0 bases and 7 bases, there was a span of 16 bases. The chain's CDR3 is CASSLEPGLRKNEQFF. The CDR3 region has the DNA TGTGCCAGCAGCTTAGAACCGGGACTGCGGAAAAATGAGCAGTTCTTC.

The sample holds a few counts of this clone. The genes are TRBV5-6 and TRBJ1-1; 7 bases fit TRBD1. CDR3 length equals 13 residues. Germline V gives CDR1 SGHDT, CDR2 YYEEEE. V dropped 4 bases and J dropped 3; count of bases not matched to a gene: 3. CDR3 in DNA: TGTGCCAGCAGCCTCCAGGGGGACACTGAAGCTTTCTTT. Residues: CASSLQGDTEAFF.

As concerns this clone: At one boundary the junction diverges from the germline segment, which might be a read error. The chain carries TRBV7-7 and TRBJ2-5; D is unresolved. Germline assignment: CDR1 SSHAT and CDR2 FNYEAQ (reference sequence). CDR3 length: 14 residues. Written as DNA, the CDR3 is TGTGCTAGCAGCTTAGACAATGGCCAAGAGACCCAGTACTTC. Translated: CASSLDNGQETQYF.

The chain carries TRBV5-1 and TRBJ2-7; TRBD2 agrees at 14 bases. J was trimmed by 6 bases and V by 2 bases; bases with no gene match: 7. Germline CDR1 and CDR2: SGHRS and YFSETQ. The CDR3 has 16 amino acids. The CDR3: CASSFSTSGRAGEQYF. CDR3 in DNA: TGCGCCAGCAGCTTCTCGACTAGCGGGAGGGCCGGCGAGCAGTACTTC.

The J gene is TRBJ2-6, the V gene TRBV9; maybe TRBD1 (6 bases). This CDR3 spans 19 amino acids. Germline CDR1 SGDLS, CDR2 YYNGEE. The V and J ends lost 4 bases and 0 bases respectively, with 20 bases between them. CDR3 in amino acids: CASSLLGTPKASGANVLTF. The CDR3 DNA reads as TGTGCCAGCAGCCTTTTGGGGACACCAAAAGCCTCTGGGGCCAACGTCCTGACTTTC.

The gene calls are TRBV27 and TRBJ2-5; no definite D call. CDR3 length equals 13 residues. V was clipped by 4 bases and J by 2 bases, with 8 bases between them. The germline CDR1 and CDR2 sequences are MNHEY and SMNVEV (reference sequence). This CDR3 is CASSSPNQETQYF. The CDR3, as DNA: TGTGCCAGCAGTTCGCCAAATCAAGAGACCCAGTACTTC.

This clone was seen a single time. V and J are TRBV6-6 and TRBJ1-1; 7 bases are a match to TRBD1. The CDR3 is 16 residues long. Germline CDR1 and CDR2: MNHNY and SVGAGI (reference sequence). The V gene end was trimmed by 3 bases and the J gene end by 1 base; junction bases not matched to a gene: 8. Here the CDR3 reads CASSYRIRGPNTEAFF. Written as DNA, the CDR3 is TGTGCCAGCAGTTATAGGATTAGGGGGCCGAACACTGAAGCTTTCTTT.

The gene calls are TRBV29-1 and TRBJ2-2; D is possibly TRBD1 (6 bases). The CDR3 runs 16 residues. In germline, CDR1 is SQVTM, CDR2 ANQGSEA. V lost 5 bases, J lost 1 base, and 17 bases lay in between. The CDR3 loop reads CSVLFSGAKNTGELFF. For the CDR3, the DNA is TGCAGCGTTCTCTTTTCAGGGGCCAAGAACACCGGGGAGCTGTTTTTT.

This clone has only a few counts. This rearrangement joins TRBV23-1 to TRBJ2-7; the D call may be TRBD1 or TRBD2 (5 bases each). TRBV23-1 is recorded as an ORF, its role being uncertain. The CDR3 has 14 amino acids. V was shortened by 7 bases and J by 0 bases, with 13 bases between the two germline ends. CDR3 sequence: CASIFEGISYEQYF. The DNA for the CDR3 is TGCGCCAGCATCTTTGAGGGGATCTCCTACGAGCAGTACTTC.

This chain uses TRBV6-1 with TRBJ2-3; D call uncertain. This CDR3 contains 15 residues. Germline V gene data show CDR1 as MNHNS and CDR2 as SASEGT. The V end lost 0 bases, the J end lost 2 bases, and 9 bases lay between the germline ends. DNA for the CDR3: TGTGCCAGCAGTGAAGCTGCCCTGTCCACAGATACGCAGTATTTT. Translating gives CASSEAALSTDTQYF.

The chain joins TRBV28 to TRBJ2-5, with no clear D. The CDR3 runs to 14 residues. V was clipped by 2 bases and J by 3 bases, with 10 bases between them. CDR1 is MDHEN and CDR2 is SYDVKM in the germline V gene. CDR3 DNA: TGTGCCAGCAGTTTAAGGGTAGCAGAAGAGACCCAGTACTTC. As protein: CASSLRVAEETQYF.

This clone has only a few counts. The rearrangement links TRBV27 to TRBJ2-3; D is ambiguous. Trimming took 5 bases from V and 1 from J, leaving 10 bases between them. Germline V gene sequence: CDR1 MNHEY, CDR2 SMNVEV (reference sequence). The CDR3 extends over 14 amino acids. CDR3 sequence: CASSPSRGTDTQYF. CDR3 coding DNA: TGTGCCAGCAGTCCTTCCCGTGGCACAGATACGCAGTATTTT.

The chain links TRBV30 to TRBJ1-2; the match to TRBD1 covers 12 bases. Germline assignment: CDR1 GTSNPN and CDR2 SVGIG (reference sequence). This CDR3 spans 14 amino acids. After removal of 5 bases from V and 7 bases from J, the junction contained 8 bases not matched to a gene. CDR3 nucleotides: TGTGCCTGGGTCCGGGACAGGGGGCGCGGTGGCTACACCTTC. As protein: CAWVRDRGRGGYTF.

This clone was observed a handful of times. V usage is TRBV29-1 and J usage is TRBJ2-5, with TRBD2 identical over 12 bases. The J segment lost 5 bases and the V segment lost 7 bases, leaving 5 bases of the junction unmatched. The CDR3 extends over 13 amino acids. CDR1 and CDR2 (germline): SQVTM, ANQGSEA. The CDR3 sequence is CSGRTSGEETQYF. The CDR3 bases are TGCAGCGGACGGACTAGCGGGGAGGAGACCCAGTACTTC.

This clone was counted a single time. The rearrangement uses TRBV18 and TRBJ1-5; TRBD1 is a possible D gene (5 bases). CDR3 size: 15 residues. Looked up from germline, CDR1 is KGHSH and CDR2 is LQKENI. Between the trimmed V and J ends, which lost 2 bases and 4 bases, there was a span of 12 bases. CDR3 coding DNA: TGTGCCAGCTCACCAGTCGCGACAGAGAATCAGCCCCAGCATTTT. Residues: CASSPVATENQPQHF.

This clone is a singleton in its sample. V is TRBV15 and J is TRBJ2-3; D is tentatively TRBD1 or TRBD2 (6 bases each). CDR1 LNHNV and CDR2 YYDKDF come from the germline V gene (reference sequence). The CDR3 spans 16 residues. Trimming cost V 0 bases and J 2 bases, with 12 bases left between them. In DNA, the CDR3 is TGTGCCACCAGCAGAGATCGGGGGCCACTCACAGATACGCAGTATTTT. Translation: CATSRDRGPLTDTQYF.

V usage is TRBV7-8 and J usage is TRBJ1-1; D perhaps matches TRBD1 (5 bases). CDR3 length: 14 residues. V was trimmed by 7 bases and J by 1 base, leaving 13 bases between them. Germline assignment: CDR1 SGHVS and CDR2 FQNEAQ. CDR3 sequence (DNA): TGTGCCAGCACCATCGGTGGGGCGAACACTGAAGCTTTCTTT. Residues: CASTIGGANTEAFF.

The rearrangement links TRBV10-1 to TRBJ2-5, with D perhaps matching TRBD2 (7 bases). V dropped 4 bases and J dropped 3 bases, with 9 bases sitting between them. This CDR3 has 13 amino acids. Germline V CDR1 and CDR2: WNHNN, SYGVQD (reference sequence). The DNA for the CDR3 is TGCGCCAGCAGTGCGGGGGGCGAAGAGACCCAGTACTTC. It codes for CASSAGGEETQYF.

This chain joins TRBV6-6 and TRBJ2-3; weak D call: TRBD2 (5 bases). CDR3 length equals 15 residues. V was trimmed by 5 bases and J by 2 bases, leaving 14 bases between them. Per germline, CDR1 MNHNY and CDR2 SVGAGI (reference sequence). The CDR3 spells CASSPPQRPTDTQYF. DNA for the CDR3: TGTGCCAGCAGTCCCCCCCAGCGGCCCACAGATACGCAGTATTTT.

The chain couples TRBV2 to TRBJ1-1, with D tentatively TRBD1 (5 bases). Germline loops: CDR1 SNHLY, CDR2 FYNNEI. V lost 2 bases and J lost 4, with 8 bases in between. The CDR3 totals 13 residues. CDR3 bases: TGTGCCAGCAGTGAAATGGGGCTCACTGAAGCTTTCTTT. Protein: CASSEMGLTEAFF.

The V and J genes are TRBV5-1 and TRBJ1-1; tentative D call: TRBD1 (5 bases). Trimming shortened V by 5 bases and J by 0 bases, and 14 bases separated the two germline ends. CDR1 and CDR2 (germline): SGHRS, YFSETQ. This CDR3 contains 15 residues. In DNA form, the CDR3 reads TGCGCCAGCAGATCCTTCCAGGGTTTGAACACTGAAGCTTTCTTT. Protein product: CASRSFQGLNTEAFF.

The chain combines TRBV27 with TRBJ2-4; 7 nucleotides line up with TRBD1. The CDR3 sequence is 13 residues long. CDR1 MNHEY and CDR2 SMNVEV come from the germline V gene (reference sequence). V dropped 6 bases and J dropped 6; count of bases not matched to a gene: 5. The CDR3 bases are TGTGCCAGCAGAAACCACAGGGGAAACATTCAGTACTTC. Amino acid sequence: CASRNHRGNIQYF.

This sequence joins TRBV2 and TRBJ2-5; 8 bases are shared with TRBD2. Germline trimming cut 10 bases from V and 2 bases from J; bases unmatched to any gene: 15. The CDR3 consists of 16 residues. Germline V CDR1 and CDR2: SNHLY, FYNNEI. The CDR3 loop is CANYAGLDRPQETQYF. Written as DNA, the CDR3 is TGTGCCAACTACGCGGGACTAGATCGACCACAAGAGACCCAGTACTTC.

The CDR3 DNA is TGTGCCTGGAGTGTAGGGGGGGCGAGGAACACTGAAGCTTTCTTT. Protein sequence: CAWSVGGARNTEAFF. The chain carries TRBV30 and TRBJ1-1, with a weak D call TRBD1 (6 bases). The V gene lost 0 bases and the J gene lost 1 base, with 12 bases spanning the gap. CDR1 and CDR2 from the germline V gene are GTSNPN and SVGIG (reference sequence). The CDR3 contains 15 residues.